Following are 32 T cell receptor beta chains from one sample sequenced in a study of Graves' ophthalmopathy and Graves' hyperthyroidism. As the template, RNA transcripts were used to amplify TCR beta CDR3 regions. First-round RT-PCR used HTBI primers; second-round multiplex PCR followed. TCRdb fed the multiplex PCR reads into MiXCR, producing one record per CDR3 protein. The sample shows around 1.1 million distinct CDR3 sequences, about two fifths of them seen only once. The sample consisted of peripheral blood or thyroid tissue (not recorded which). These receptors were obtained from an adult man with Graves' hyperthyroidism.

This clonotype was detected a few times. The chain employs TRBV7-8 and TRBJ1-6; D remains ambiguous. The CDR3 totals 18 residues. V was pared by 0 bases and J by 4 bases, with 16 bases between. CDR1 is SGHVS, CDR2 FQNEAQ, per germline. The CDR3 here is CASSLALSSWRYNSPLHF. The CDR3 DNA reads as TGTGCCAGCAGCTTAGCGCTCAGTTCATGGCGGTATAATTCACCCCTCCACTTT.

The chain combines TRBV18 with TRBJ2-7, with D tentatively TRBD1 (6 bases). Germline V gives CDR1 KGHSH, CDR2 LQKENI. V was shortened by 2 bases and J by 3 bases, with 14 bases between the two germline ends. This CDR3 has 15 residues. The CDR3 region is CASSPAQQQGYEQYF. DNA for the CDR3: TGTGCCAGCTCACCAGCCCAACAACAGGGCTACGAGCAGTACTTC.

This clonotype was detected ten times or more. The chain carries TRBV4-1 and TRBJ1-1; TRBD1 matches at 7 bases. V shed 5 bases and J 6 bases; nucleotides not matched to a gene: 12. Germline assignment: CDR1 MGHRA and CDR2 YSYEKL. The CDR3 spans 15 residues. CDR3: CASSDTDRFGAEAFF. CDR3 bases: TGCGCCAGCAGCGACACGGACAGGTTTGGCGCTGAAGCTTTCTTT.

This chain uses TRBV20-1 with TRBJ1-2, with D possibly being TRBD1 (5 bases). V lost 7 bases, J lost 1 base, and 13 bases lay in between. Germline loops: CDR1 DFQATT, CDR2 SNEGSKA (reference sequence). The CDR3 is 13 amino acids. This CDR3 reads CSVLQASNYGYTF. The CDR3 coding sequence is TGCAGTGTACTACAGGCGAGTAACTATGGCTACACCTTC.

This clonotype turned up a few times. The V and J genes are TRBV5-1 and TRBJ2-7, with TRBD1 matching over 10 bases. With 4 bases clipped from V and 7 bases from J, the junction kept 20 bases outside the gene matches. CDR3 size: 18 residues. Germline values: CDR1 SGHRS, CDR2 YFSETQ. The CDR3 here is CASSATTGGAITGGEQYF. CDR3 nucleotide sequence: TGCGCCAGCAGCGCTACGACAGGGGGCGCGATTACCGGCGGAGAGCAGTACTTC.

Worth noting for this clonotype: One base away lies a much larger clone, so this may be a sequencing read error. In DNA form, the CDR3 reads TGTGCCAGCGGTCAAACCGGACGCAAGACTTATGGCTACACCTTC. As protein: CASGQTGRKTYGYTF. The rearrangement uses TRBV7-2 and TRBJ1-2; D is undetermined. V lost 8 bases, J lost 5 bases, and 21 bases lay in between. The CDR3 is 15 amino acids. The germline V gene encodes CDR1 SGHTA and CDR2 FQGNSA.

The V and J genes are TRBV29-1 and TRBJ2-7; possibly TRBD1 for D (6 bases). Trimming removed 2 bases at V and 0 bases at J, with 11 bases between. This CDR3 has 14 residues. Germline loops: CDR1 SQVTM, CDR2 ANQGSEA. The CDR3 sequence: CSVEQGRGSYEQYF. For the CDR3, the DNA is TGCAGCGTTGAACAGGGCAGGGGCTCCTACGAGCAGTACTTC.

This clonotype showed up many times. The V and J genes are TRBV5-1 and TRBJ2-5; 7 positions match TRBD1. V was clipped by 2 bases and J by 3 bases; unmatched bases: 4. Germline CDR1 is SGHRS and CDR2 is YFSETQ. The CDR3 sequence is 14 residues long. The CDR3 loop reads CASSFEGAEETQYF. CDR3 coding DNA: TGCGCCAGCAGCTTCGAGGGGGCCGAAGAGACCCAGTACTTC.

Regarding this clonotype: This could be a read error, since a much larger clone is one nucleotide away. The conserved closing phenylalanine or tryptophan is absent in this CDR3, likely reflecting a read error. The genes are TRBV25-1 and TRBJ1-6; D is possibly TRBD1 (6 bases). The V gene's germline CDR1 is MGHDK and CDR2 SYGVNS. This CDR3 contains 19 residues. Trimming removed 6 bases at V and 6 bases at J, with 27 bases between. The chain's CDR3 is CASRRGGAGNPNRNSPLHS. The CDR3 DNA reads as TGTGCCAGCAGACGAGGGGGGGCGGGCAACCCGAACCGTAATTCACCCCTCCACTCT.

This clonotype was picked up a small number of times. The chain links TRBV5-1 to TRBJ1-3, with no clear D. The CDR3 is made up of 14 amino acids. V was trimmed by 0 bases and J by 2 bases, leaving 6 bases between them. Germline CDR1 is SGHRS and CDR2 is YFSETQ. The CDR3 loop is CASSLARTGNTIYF. As DNA, the CDR3 is TGCGCCAGCAGCTTGGCCCGAACTGGAAACACCATATATTTT.

There are a few counts of this clonotype. The chain recombines TRBV4-1 with TRBJ1-3; D is unclear. The CDR3 consists of 15 residues. CDR1 and CDR2 from the germline V gene are MGHRA and YSYEKL. V was clipped by 2 bases and J by 0 bases, with 8 bases between them. The CDR3 loop is CASSQTLYSGNTIYF. CDR3 DNA: TGCGCCAGCAGCCAAACACTGTACTCTGGAAACACCATATATTTT.

In the case of this clonotype: One junction end disagrees with the germline gene, perhaps due to a read error. The chain has TRBV10-3 and TRBJ1-4; D is ambiguous. Germline CDR1 ENHRY, CDR2 SYGVKD. The CDR3 has 18 amino acids. This CDR3 reads CASSLNSRTYSTNEKLFF. The CDR3 DNA reads as TGTGCCAGCAGTTTAAATTCAAGGACCTACTCAACTAATGAAAAACTGTTTTTT.

The V call is TRBV7-2, the J call TRBJ2-7; TRBD1 might be the D (5 bases). CDR1 and CDR2 from the germline V gene are SGHTA and FQGNSA. Trimming cost V 2 bases and J 1 base, with 18 bases left between them. This CDR3 region has 17 residues. In DNA, the CDR3 is TGTGCCAGCAGCTTATCGGCGATGACAGACCAATCCTACGAGCAGTACTTC. It specifies CASSLSAMTDQSYEQYF.

This clonotype was observed at least ten times. The J gene is TRBJ2-5, the V gene TRBV11-2, with D perhaps assigned TRBD1 or TRBD2 (5 bases each). The V end was cut by 4 bases, the J end by 7 bases, with 25 bases between. The germline gives CDR1 SGHAT, CDR2 FQNNGV. The CDR3 is 17 residues long. Here the CDR3 reads CASSSGTLPDGKGTQYF. The CDR3, as DNA: TGTGCCAGCAGCTCGGGGACCCTCCCCGACGGGAAGGGGACCCAGTACTTC.

The rearrangement links TRBV7-9 to TRBJ2-7; 9 bases are shared with TRBD1. V dropped 4 bases and J dropped 6; count of bases not matched to a gene: 10. Germline V gives CDR1 SEHNR, CDR2 FQNEAQ (reference sequence). This CDR3 comprises 15 residues. The CDR3 protein is CASSSAGTGISEQYF. As DNA, the CDR3 is TGTGCCAGCAGCTCAGCCGGGACAGGGATTTCCGAGCAGTACTTC.

This clonotype occurred a few times. V and J are TRBV7-2 and TRBJ1-2; 7 bases map to TRBD1. The J segment lost 5 bases and the V segment lost 0 bases, leaving 18 bases of the junction unmatched. Germline loops: CDR1 SGHTA, CDR2 FQGNSA. The CDR3 contains 19 residues. This CDR3 reads CASSLALRWGSGGSYGYTF. CDR3 DNA: TGTGCCAGCAGCTTAGCTTTACGGTGGGGGTCAGGGGGTAGTTATGGCTACACCTTC. Complete variable domain (other parts from reference TRBV7-2 and TRBJ1-2): GAGVSQSPSNKVTEKGKDVELRCDPISGHTALYWYRQSLGQGLEFLIYFQGNSAPDKSGLPSDRFSAERTGGSVSTLTIQRTQQEDSAVYLCASSLALRWGSGGSYGYTFGSGTRLTVV.

The chain recombines TRBV28 with TRBJ2-7, with D perhaps being TRBD1 or TRBD2 (6 bases each). In germline, CDR1 is MDHEN, CDR2 SYDVKM. V was clipped by 10 bases and J by 7 bases, with 17 bases between them. The CDR3 length is 12 residues. CDR3 sequence reads: CATSTRGREQYF. Written as DNA, the CDR3 is TGTGCCACCTCCACCCGGGGGCGGGAGCAGTACTTC.

This clonotype was seen at least ten times. The rearrangement links TRBV7-3 to TRBJ2-7, with 8 bases matching TRBD1. This CDR3 is built from 15 residues. Trimming at V came to 6 bases and at J to 2 bases, leaving 9 bases not matched to a gene. Germline-derived CDR1 and CDR2 are SGHTA and FQGTGA. CDR3 loop: CASSETGTGTYEQYF. The DNA of the CDR3 is TGTGCCAGCAGTGAAACCGGGACAGGTACCTACGAGCAGTACTTC. Full variable domain (missing parts from reference TRBV7-3 and TRBJ2-7): GAGVSQTPSNKVTEKGKYVELRCDPISGHTALYWYRQSLGQGPEFLIYFQGTGAADDSGLPNDRFFAVRPEGSVSTLKIQRTERGDSAVYLCASSETGTGTYEQYFGPGTRLTVT.

The gene calls are TRBV5-4 and TRBJ2-6; 9 bases fit TRBD2. With 4 bases clipped from V and 3 bases from J, the junction kept 8 bases outside the gene matches. This CDR3 spans 17 amino acids. The germline CDR1 and CDR2 sequences are SGHNT and YYREEE (reference sequence). CDR3 sequence (DNA): TGTGCCAGCAGCCAATCCGGACTAGCGCTTGGGGCCAACGTCCTGACTTTC. This codes for CASSQSGLALGANVLTF. The full variable domain, its missing parts supplied by reference TRBV5-4 and TRBJ2-6, is ETGVTQSPTHLIKTRGQQVTLRCSSQSGHNTVSWYQQALGQGPQFIFQYYREEENGRGNFPPRFSGLQFPNYSSELNVNALELDDSALYLCASSQSGLALGANVLTFGAGSRLTVL.

In this sample, this clonotype turned up a few times. The chain joins TRBV29-1 to TRBJ2-2, with 9 bases matching TRBD2. CDR3 length: 12 residues. Germline V gives CDR1 SQVTM, CDR2 ANQGSEA. The ends lost 6 bases at V and 6 bases at J; junction bases unmatched: 2. The CDR3 DNA is TGCAGCGTGATAGCGGGAGCCGGGGAGCTGTTTTTT. This codes for CSVIAGAGELFF.

The V gene is TRBV3-1, the J gene TRBJ2-7; D is ambiguous. In germline, CDR1 is LGHDT, CDR2 YNNKEL (reference sequence). Trimming left V 0 bases short and J 0 bases short, with 6 bases between. The CDR3 spans 14 residues. CDR3 protein: CASSQDGDSYEQYF. The CDR3 DNA follows: TGTGCCAGCAGCCAAGACGGCGACTCCTACGAGCAGTACTTC.

This clonotype was observed many times. The chain has TRBV20-1 and TRBJ1-5; 8 bases line up with TRBD1. V was pared by 4 bases and J by 5 bases, with 10 bases of the junction left unmatched. There are 15 residues in the CDR3. Germline assignment: CDR1 DFQATT and CDR2 SNEGSKA (reference sequence). The CDR3 nucleotides read TGCAGTGCTAACCGACCAGACAGGGGTGATCAGCCCCAGCATTTT. It yields the protein CSANRPDRGDQPQHF.

V and J are TRBV10-2 and TRBJ2-7, with D maybe TRBD2 (6 bases). The V end was cut by 4 bases, the J end by 6 bases, with 13 bases between. The length of the CDR3 is 13 residues. Germline V gives CDR1 WSHSY, CDR2 SAAADI. DNA for the CDR3: TGCGCCAGCAGTGCCAGACTAGTTTCCGAGCAGTACTTC. Translated: CASSARLVSEQYF.

The genes are TRBV7-9 and TRBJ1-1; D remains ambiguous. Trimming stripped 2 bases from V and 3 bases from J, with 7 bases between. The CDR3 loop spans 13 amino acids. CDR1 is SEHNR, CDR2 FQNEAQ, per germline (reference sequence). In DNA, the CDR3 is TGTGCCAGCAGCTTAACAGTCGACACTGAAGCTTTCTTT. This gives the protein CASSLTVDTEAFF.

This clonotype appeared many times. The V call is TRBV25-1, the J call TRBJ2-7; TRBD1 might be the D (6 bases). There are 13 residues in the CDR3. Trimming stripped 2 bases from V and 3 bases from J, with 8 bases between. Germline CDR1 reads MGHDK; CDR2 reads SYGVNS. Written as DNA, the CDR3 is TGTGCCAGCAGTGAACAGGGGATCTACGAGCAGTACTTC. This encodes CASSEQGIYEQYF.

The chain has TRBV2 and TRBJ2-5; no definite D call. Per the germline V gene, CDR1 is SNHLY and CDR2 is FYNNEI. The CDR3 is made up of 11 amino acids. Trimming took off 0 bases at V and 4 bases at J, with 0 bases between the two ends. CDR3 DNA sequence: TGTGCCAGCAGTGAAGCAGAGACCCAGTACTTC. It yields the protein CASSEAETQYF.

This clonotype was observed many times. J is TRBJ2-7 and V is TRBV20-1, with D possibly TRBD1 on 6 matching bases. This CDR3 contains 11 residues. The V and J ends lost 4 bases and 3 bases respectively, with 7 bases between them. Germline CDR1 reads DFQATT; CDR2 reads SNEGSKA (reference sequence). CDR3 residues: CSAKGGYEQYF. The CDR3 DNA follows: TGCAGTGCTAAAGGGGGCTACGAGCAGTACTTC.

The J gene is TRBJ1-1, the V gene TRBV6-6, with D perhaps TRBD1 (5 bases). Looked up from germline, CDR1 is MNHNY and CDR2 is SVGAGI (reference sequence). Trimming removed 7 bases at V and 0 bases at J, with 12 bases between. This CDR3 is 14 amino acids long. The CDR3 spells CASTSGTVNTEAFF. CDR3 nucleotides: TGTGCCAGCACGTCCGGGACGGTGAACACTGAAGCTTTCTTT.

This sequence joins TRBV19 and TRBJ1-6; D is uncertain. Trimming removed 9 bases at V and 13 bases at J, with 25 bases between. Germline CDR1 reads LNHDA; CDR2 reads SQIVND (reference sequence). CDR3 length: 15 amino acids. The CDR3 loop is CASMSARRVVLPLHF. The CDR3 nucleotides read TGTGCCAGCATGTCGGCTCGACGAGTTGTTCTGCCCCTCCACTTT.

This clonotype was seen many times. The V call is TRBV20-1, the J call TRBJ1-2, with D perhaps matching TRBD1 (6 bases). Between the trimmed V and J ends, which lost 5 bases and 6 bases, there was a span of 19 bases. Germline values: CDR1 DFQATT, CDR2 SNEGSKA (reference sequence). The CDR3 extends over 14 amino acids. The CDR3 nucleotides are TGCAGTGCTCTTTTTCCGCGATCAGGGGATGGCTACACCTTC. This codes for CSALFPRSGDGYTF.

This clonotype was seen more than once but under ten times. V gene TRBV12-3 or TRBV12-4 combines with J gene TRBJ2-5; D not resolved. Trimming took 7 bases from V and 1 from J, leaving 10 bases between them. The CDR3 is 13 residues long. CDR3 coding DNA: TGTGCCAGCAATAGAAGGGTCCAAGAGACCCAGTACTTC. It is translated as CASNRRVQETQYF.

The gene calls are TRBV7-9 and TRBJ2-7; D perhaps matches TRBD1 (5 bases). CDR1 SEHNR and CDR2 FQNEAQ come from the germline V gene (reference sequence). The CDR3 is 13 residues long. Between the trimmed V and J ends, which lost 5 bases and 5 bases, there was a span of 13 bases. Written as DNA, the CDR3 is TGTGCCAGCAGCCCGTCGACAGATGACGAGCAGTACTTC. Amino acids: CASSPSTDDEQYF.